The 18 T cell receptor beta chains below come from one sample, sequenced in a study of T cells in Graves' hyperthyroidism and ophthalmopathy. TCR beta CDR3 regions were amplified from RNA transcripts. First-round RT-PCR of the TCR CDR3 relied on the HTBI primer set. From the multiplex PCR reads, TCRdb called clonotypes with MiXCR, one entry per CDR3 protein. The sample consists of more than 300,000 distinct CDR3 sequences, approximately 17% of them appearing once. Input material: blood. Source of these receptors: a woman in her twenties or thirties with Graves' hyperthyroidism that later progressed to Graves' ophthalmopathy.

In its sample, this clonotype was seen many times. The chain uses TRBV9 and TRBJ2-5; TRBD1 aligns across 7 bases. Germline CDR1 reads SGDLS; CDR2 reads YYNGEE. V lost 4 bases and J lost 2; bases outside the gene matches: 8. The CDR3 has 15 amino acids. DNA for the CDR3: TGTGCCAGCAGCAAGACAGGGTTTCATCAAGAGACCCAGTACTTC. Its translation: CASSKTGFHQETQYF.

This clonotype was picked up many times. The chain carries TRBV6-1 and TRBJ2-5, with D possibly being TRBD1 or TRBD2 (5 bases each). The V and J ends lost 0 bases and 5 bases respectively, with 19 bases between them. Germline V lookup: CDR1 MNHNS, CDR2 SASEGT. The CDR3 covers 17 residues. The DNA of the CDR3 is TGTGCCAGCAGTGAAGCGGGGGTCACTCGAGGATCGGAGACCCAGTACTTC. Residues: CASSEAGVTRGSETQYF.

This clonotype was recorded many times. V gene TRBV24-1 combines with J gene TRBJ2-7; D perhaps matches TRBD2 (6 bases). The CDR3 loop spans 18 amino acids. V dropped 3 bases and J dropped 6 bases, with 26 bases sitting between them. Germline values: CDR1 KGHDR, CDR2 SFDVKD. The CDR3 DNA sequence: TGTGCCACCAGTGATACGGGGACTGCGCTGTTAAGTAGGGGCGAGCAGTACTTC. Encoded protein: CATSDTGTALLSRGEQYF.

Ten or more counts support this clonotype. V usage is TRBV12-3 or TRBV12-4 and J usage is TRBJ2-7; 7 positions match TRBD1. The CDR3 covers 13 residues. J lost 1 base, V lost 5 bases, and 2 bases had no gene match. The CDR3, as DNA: TGTGCCAGCAGTCTACAGGGGTCCTACGAGCAGTACTTC. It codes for CASSLQGSYEQYF.

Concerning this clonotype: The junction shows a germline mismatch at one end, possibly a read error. CDR3 DNA sequence: TGTGCCAGCAGTTGGGGACTAGCGGGAAAGGGCACCGGGGGGCTGTTTTTT. Its translation: CASSWGLAGKGTGGLFF. This chain uses TRBV28 with TRBJ2-2; TRBD2 matches at 13 bases. The germline CDR1 and CDR2 sequences are MDHEN and SYDVKM. The CDR3 loop spans 17 amino acids.

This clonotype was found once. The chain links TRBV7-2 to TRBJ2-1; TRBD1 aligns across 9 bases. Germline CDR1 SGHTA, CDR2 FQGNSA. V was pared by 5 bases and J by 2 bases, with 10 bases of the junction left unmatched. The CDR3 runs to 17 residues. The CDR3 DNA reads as TGTGCCAGCAGCCAGGCTGAGGGACAGGGTACCTACAATGAGCAGTTCTTC. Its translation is CASSQAEGQGTYNEQFF.

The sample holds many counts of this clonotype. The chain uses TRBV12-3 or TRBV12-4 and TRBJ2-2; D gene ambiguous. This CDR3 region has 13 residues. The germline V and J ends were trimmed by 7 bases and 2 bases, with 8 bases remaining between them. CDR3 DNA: TGTGCCAGCAAGATGCTTAACACCGGGGAGCTGTTTTTT. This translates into CASKMLNTGELFF.

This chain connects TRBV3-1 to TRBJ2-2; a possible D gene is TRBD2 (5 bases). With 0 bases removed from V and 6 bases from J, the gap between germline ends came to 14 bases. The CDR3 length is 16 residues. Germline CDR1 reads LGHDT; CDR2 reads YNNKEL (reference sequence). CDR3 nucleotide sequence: TGTGCCAGCAGCCAAGACGAGGGCTACCCGGCCGGGGAGCTGTTTTTT. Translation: CASSQDEGYPAGELFF.

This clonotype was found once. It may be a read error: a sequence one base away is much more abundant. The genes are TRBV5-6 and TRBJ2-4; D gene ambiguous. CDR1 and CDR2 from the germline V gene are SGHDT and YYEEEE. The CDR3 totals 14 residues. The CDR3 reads CAGSLGPVGNIQYF. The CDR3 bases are TGTGCCGGCAGCTTGGGCCCCGTCGGAAACATTCAGTACTTC. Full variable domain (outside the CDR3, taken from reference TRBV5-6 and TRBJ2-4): DAGVTQSPTHLIKTRGQQVTLRCSPKSGHDTVSWYQQALGQGPQFIFQYYEEEERQRGNFPDRFSGHQFPNYSSELNVNALLLGDSALYLCAGSLGPVGNIQYFGAGTRLSVL.

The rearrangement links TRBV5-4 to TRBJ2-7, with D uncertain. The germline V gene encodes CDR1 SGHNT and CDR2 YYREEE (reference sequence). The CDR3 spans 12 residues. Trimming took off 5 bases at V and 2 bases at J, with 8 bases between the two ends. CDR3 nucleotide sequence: TGTGCCAGCAGATACGAGGCCTACGAGCAGTACTTC. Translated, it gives CASRYEAYEQYF.

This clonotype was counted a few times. The CDR3 protein is CASSEAGWQSNTEAFF. CDR3 nucleotide sequence: TGTGCCAGCAGTGAAGCAGGTTGGCAGTCAAACACTGAAGCTTTCTTT. The rearrangement uses TRBV6-1 and TRBJ1-1, with D uncertain. This CDR3 spans 16 amino acids. Germline CDR1 reads MNHNS; CDR2 reads SASEGT. The V gene lost 0 bases and the J gene lost 2 bases, with 13 bases spanning the gap.

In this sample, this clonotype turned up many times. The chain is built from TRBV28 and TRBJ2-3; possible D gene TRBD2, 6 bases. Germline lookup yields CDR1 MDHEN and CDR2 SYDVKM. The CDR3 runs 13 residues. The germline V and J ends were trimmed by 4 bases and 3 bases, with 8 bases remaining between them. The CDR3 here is CASSSGLTDTQYF. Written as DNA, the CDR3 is TGTGCCAGCAGTTCGGGACTGACAGATACGCAGTATTTT.

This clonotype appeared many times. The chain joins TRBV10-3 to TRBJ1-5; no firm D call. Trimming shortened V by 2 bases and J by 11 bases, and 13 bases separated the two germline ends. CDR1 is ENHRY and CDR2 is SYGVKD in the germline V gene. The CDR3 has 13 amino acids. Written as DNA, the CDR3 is TGTGCCATCAGTGAGACCGGCGGGCTAGCCCAGCATTTT. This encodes CAISETGGLAQHF.

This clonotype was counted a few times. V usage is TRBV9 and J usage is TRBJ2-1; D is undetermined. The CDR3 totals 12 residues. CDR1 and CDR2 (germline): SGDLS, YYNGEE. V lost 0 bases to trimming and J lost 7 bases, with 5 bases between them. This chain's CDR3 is CASSVVPNEQFF. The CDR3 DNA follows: TGTGCCAGCAGCGTAGTCCCTAATGAGCAGTTCTTC. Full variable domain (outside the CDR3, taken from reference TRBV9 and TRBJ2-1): DSGVTQTPKHLITATGQRVTLRCSPRSGDLSVYWYQQSLDQGLQFLIQYYNGEERAKGNILERFSAQQFPDLHSELNLSSLELGDSALYFCASSVVPNEQFFGPGTRLTVL.

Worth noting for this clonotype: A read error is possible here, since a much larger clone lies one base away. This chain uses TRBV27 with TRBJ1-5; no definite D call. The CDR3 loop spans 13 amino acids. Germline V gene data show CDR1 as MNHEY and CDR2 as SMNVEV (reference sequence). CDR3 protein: CASSRLSDQPQHF. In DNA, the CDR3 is TGTGCCAGCAGCAGACTTAGCGATCAGCCCCAGCATTTT.

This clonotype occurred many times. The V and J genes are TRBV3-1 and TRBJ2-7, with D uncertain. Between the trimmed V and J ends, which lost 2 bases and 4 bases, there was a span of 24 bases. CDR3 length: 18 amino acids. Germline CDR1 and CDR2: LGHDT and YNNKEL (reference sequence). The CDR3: CASSQSLTFNTHPYEQYF. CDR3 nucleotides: TGTGCCAGCAGCCAATCTCTGACATTCAACACCCATCCATACGAGCAGTACTTC.

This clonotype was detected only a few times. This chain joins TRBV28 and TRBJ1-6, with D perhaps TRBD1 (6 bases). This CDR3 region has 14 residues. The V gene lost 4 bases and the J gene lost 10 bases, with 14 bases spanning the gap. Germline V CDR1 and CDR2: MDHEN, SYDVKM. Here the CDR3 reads CASSSRGARSPLHF. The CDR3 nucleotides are TGTGCCAGCAGTTCTCGGGGGGCGCGGTCACCCCTCCACTTT.

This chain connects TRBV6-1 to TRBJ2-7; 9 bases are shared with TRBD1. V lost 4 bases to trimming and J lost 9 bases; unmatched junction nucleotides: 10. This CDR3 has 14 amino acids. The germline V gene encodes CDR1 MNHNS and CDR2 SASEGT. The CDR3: CASSGGTGSPGQYF. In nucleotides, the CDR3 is TGTGCCAGCAGTGGGGGGACAGGGTCACCCGGGCAGTACTTC.